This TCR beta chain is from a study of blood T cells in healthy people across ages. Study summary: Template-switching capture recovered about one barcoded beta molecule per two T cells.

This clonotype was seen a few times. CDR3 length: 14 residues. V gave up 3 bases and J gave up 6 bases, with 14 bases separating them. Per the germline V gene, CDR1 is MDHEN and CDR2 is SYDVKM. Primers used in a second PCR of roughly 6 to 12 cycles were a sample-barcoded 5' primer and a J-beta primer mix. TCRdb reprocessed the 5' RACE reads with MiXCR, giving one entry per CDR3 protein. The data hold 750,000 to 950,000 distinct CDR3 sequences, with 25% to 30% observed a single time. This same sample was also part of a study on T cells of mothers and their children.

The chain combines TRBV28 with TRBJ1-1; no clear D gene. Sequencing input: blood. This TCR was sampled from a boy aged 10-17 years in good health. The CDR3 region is CASSFSLGEAEAFF. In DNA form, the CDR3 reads TGTGCCAGCAGTTTTTCGCTGGGCGAAGCTGAAGCTTTCTTT.